This TCR beta chain was identified in a study of blood T cell repertoires in COVID-19. Profiling relied on immunoSEQ multiplex PCR, and the TCRdb table lists in-frame clones only, not all of them. The table records more than 250,000 clones, 70% to 90% of them present only once. This receptor was identified in a human donor in a cohort sampled during active COVID-19. The specimen was peripheral blood.

The CDR3 nucleotides are TGTGCCAGCAGCCACCGGGACAGGGGTCCACCTCTCTCCTACGAGCAGTACTTC. Its translation is CASSHRDRGPPLSYEQYF. The chain uses TRBV21-1 and TRBJ2-7; the D segment call TRBD1 is taken from the table without a DNA check. TRBV21-1 is a pseudogene segment. The length of the CDR3 is 18 residues.